The 22 T cell receptor beta chains in this list originate from one sample, sequenced in a study of T cell repertoires in cytomegalovirus infection. These TCRs' antigens remain unknown. TCRdb reprocessed the reads via MiXCR and lists one record per CDR3 protein. Among around 360,000 distinct CDR3 sequences listed, about 32% were seen once. The source was cultured PBMCs, collected from culture after CMV antigen stimulation. The source of these receptors is a human donor in good health (CMV status not recorded). Some clones in this sample may be carry-over from other donors' samples.

About this clonotype: One end of the junction varies from germline; a read error may be responsible. The chain combines TRBV6-1 with TRBJ2-7; D unclear. This CDR3 is 12 amino acids long. Germline CDR1 MNHNS, CDR2 SASEGT. In nucleotides, the CDR3 is TGTGCCAGCATTGATGTCTCCCACGAGCAGTACTTC. Its protein product is CASIDVSHEQYF.

V gene TRBV11-2 combines with J gene TRBJ2-3; TRBD1 might be the D (6 bases). Trimming left V 5 bases short and J 3 bases short, with 18 bases between. Looked up from germline, CDR1 is SGHAT and CDR2 is FQNNGV. This CDR3 has 16 residues. CDR3 nucleotide sequence: TGTGCCAGCAGCCGAACACAGGGTTTTGGGACAGATACGCAGTATTTT. It codes for CASSRTQGFGTDTQYF.

In its sample, this clonotype was seen a few times. V usage is TRBV5-4 and J usage is TRBJ1-2, with 7 bases fitting TRBD1. The germline gives CDR1 SGHNT, CDR2 YYREEE (reference sequence). V was pared by 2 bases and J by 8 bases, with 9 bases of the junction left unmatched. The CDR3 runs 14 residues. The CDR3 nucleotides read TGTGCCAGCAGCTTCGGGACAGCTATTCGGGGCTACACCTTC. This sequence encodes CASSFGTAIRGYTF.

This clonotype showed up just a few times. V is TRBV11-3 and J is TRBJ1-1; no definite D call. The CDR3 has 13 amino acids. Germline CDR1 reads SGHNT; CDR2 reads YENEEA. V was pared by 3 bases and J by 0 bases, with 5 bases between. In DNA, the CDR3 is TGTGCCAGCAGCTTTAAGTTGAACACTGAAGCTTTCTTT. Translating it yields CASSFKLNTEAFF. Full variable domain (rest looked up from reference TRBV11-3 and TRBJ1-1): EAGVVQSPRYKIIEKKQPVAFWCNPISGHNTLYWYLQNLGQGPELLIRYENEEAVDDSQLPKDRFSAERLKGVDSTLKIQPAELGDSAVYLCASSFKLNTEAFFGQGTRLTVV.

The chain combines TRBV7-2 with TRBJ1-2; TRBD1 might be the D (5 bases). The germline V gene encodes CDR1 SGHTA and CDR2 FQGNSA. With 5 bases removed from V and 6 bases from J, the gap between germline ends came to 16 bases. The CDR3 totals 14 residues. The CDR3 here is CASSNRPGSHGYTF. Written as DNA, the CDR3 is TGTGCCAGCAGCAATAGGCCAGGGAGCCATGGCTACACCTTC.

This rearrangement joins TRBV9 to TRBJ2-1; 7 nucleotides line up with TRBD1. J lost 6 bases, V lost 4 bases, and 13 bases had no gene match. From germline, CDR1 is SGDLS and CDR2 YYNGEE. The CDR3 is 16 amino acids. The CDR3 region is CASSPNRGLWGNEQFF. The DNA for the CDR3 is TGTGCCAGCAGCCCTAACAGGGGATTGTGGGGCAATGAGCAGTTCTTC. Drawing the rest from reference TRBV9 and TRBJ2-1, the complete variable domain is DSGVTQTPKHLITATGQRVTLRCSPRSGDLSVYWYQQSLDQGLQFLIQYYNGEERAKGNILERFSAQQFPDLHSELNLSSLELGDSALYFCASSPNRGLWGNEQFFGPGTRLTVL.

The V gene is TRBV6-2 or TRBV6-3, the J gene TRBJ2-7; D uncertain. Germline V gene data show CDR1 as MNHEY and CDR2 as SVGEGT. V lost 7 bases, J lost 3 bases, and 19 bases lay in between. The CDR3 runs to 15 residues. The DNA for the CDR3 is TGTGCCAGCACCGAAGAGGCTGGCCAAGACTACGAGCAGTACTTC. This encodes CASTEEAGQDYEQYF.

This clonotype was detected many times. The chain combines TRBV7-2 with TRBJ2-2; TRBD2 agrees at 12 bases. The germline CDR1 and CDR2 sequences are SGHTA and FQGNSA. The CDR3 runs 17 residues. With V trimmed by 5 bases and J by 4 bases, 8 bases remained unmatched. The CDR3 protein is CASSTRTSGISTGELFF. CDR3 sequence (DNA): TGTGCCAGCAGCACCCGGACTAGCGGGATTAGCACCGGGGAGCTGTTTTTT.

Written as DNA, the CDR3 is TGTGCCACCCAGGAACTAGCGGGATCTTACGAGCAGTACGTC. Protein sequence: CATQELAGSYEQYV. This chain connects TRBV6-8 to TRBJ2-7; TRBD2 matches at 10 bases. This CDR3 comprises 14 residues. Germline values: CDR1 MNHGY, CDR2 SAAAGT. The V and J ends lost 10 bases and 4 bases, in that order; junction bases with no gene match: 10.

V and J are TRBV6-1 and TRBJ2-7; D not resolved. V was shortened by 4 bases and J by 3 bases, with 10 bases between the two germline ends. The CDR3 consists of 13 residues. Germline V gives CDR1 MNHNS, CDR2 SASEGT. This chain's CDR3 is CASSVGLYYEQYV. Here the CDR3 DNA reads TGTGCCAGCAGTGTAGGCCTATACTACGAGCAGTACGTC.

The sample holds many counts of this clonotype. The genes are TRBV7-2 and TRBJ2-1, with 10 positions matching TRBD2. Trimming at V came to 6 bases and at J to 4 bases, leaving 6 bases not matched to a gene. This CDR3 is 15 amino acids long. The germline CDR1 and CDR2 sequences are SGHTA and FQGNSA. CDR3 region: CASRPPGLAYNEQFF. The CDR3 bases are TGTGCCAGCAGGCCCCCGGGACTAGCGTACAATGAGCAGTTCTTC.

CDR3 sequence reads: CSVRHVNEQFF. The CDR3 DNA sequence: TGCAGCGTCCGACACGTAAATGAGCAGTTCTTC. The rearrangement uses TRBV29-1 and TRBJ2-1; D unclear. The germline V and J ends were trimmed by 6 bases and 7 bases, with 10 bases remaining between them. The length of the CDR3 is 11 residues. Germline V gene sequence: CDR1 SQVTM, CDR2 ANQGSEA.

This clonotype has a handful of counts. The V call is TRBV7-9, the J call TRBJ2-7, with no clear D. CDR3 length: 15 amino acids. V shed 3 bases and J shed 4 bases, with 16 bases lying between them. Germline assignment: CDR1 SEHNR and CDR2 FQNEAQ (reference sequence). The CDR3 DNA is TGTGCCAGCAGCTTTAATTCGGCAGCCGCTTACGAGCAGTACGTC. It is translated as CASSFNSAAAYEQYV.

This clonotype was detected once. The chain combines TRBV28 with TRBJ1-6; 7 bases match TRBD1. The CDR3 contains 16 residues. From germline, CDR1 is MDHEN and CDR2 SYDVKM. V shed 6 bases, J shed 6 bases, and the junction held 11 bases outside the gene matches. CDR3 residues: CASSRDPQGPNSPLHF. CDR3 sequence (DNA): TGTGCCAGCAGCCGAGACCCACAGGGGCCTAATTCACCCCTCCACTTT.

This clonotype was found a few times. The V call is TRBV7-2, the J call TRBJ2-1; D is unresolved. The CDR3 contains 17 residues. With 1 base removed from V and 0 bases from J, the gap between germline ends came to 13 bases. CDR1 and CDR2 from the germline V gene are SGHTA and FQGNSA. CDR3 DNA sequence: TGTGCCAGCAGCTTAGGACCCCCTAAGAACTCCTACAATGAGCAGTTCTTC. Amino acids: CASSLGPPKNSYNEQFF.

The chain joins TRBV4-2 to TRBJ2-3, with 11 positions matching TRBD2. V shed 0 bases and J 8 bases; nucleotides not matched to a gene: 10. The CDR3 is made up of 17 amino acids. Germline V lookup: CDR1 LGHNA, CDR2 YNFKEQ. CDR3 region: CASSQDFGTSGYLTQYF. Written as DNA, the CDR3 is TGTGCCAGCAGCCAAGATTTCGGGACTAGCGGATACCTTACGCAGTATTTT.

The chain combines TRBV5-1 with TRBJ2-1; D is possibly TRBD2 (5 bases). Deletions cut 0 bases from V and 8 bases from J, with 12 bases between. This CDR3 region has 14 residues. The germline CDR1 and CDR2 sequences are SGHRS and YFSETQ. The chain's CDR3 is CASSLGVTGDEQFF. The CDR3 bases are TGCGCCAGCAGCTTGGGAGTCACCGGGGATGAGCAGTTCTTC. Variable domain in full (rest from reference TRBV5-1 and TRBJ2-1): KAGVTQTPRYLIKTRGQQVTLSCSPISGHRSVSWYQQTPGQGLQFLFEYFSETQRNKGNFPGRFSGRQFSNSRSEMNVSTLELGDSALYLCASSLGVTGDEQFFGPGTRLTVL.

The chain is built from TRBV29-1 and TRBJ1-5, with 7 bases aligning to TRBD1. With V trimmed by 4 bases and J by 1 base, 1 base remained unmatched. The CDR3 has 13 amino acids. The V gene's germline CDR1 is SQVTM and CDR2 ANQGSEA. CDR3 nucleotide sequence: TGCAGCGTTGGACAGGGAAGCAATCAGCCCCAGCATTTT. Amino acids: CSVGQGSNQPQHF.

This clonotype appeared a few times. The J gene is TRBJ1-5, the V gene TRBV7-2, with TRBD1 identical over 9 bases. The CDR3 spans 15 residues. Germline CDR1 is SGHTA and CDR2 is FQGNSA. Losses at the gene ends were 4 bases for V and 1 base for J; bases not matched to a gene: 2. CDR3 coding DNA: TGTGCCAGCAGCTGGGGACAGGGAAGCAATCAGCCCCAGCATTTT. It encodes CASSWGQGSNQPQHF.

The chain joins TRBV20-1 to TRBJ2-7; TRBD2 is a possible D gene (6 bases). The CDR3 consists of 14 residues. Germline loops: CDR1 DFQATT, CDR2 SNEGSKA (reference sequence). Trimming took off 2 bases at V and 4 bases at J, with 15 bases between the two ends. CDR3 residues: CSARSVGLLYEQYF. The CDR3, as DNA: TGCAGTGCTAGATCGGTGGGACTGCTTTACGAGCAGTACTTC.

The chain uses TRBV19 and TRBJ2-3; 7 bases align to TRBD2. This CDR3 comprises 16 residues. Germline V gene lookup returns CDR1 LNHDA and CDR2 SQIVND (reference sequence). V was pared by 10 bases and J by 2 bases, with 15 bases of the junction left unmatched. The CDR3 DNA sequence: TGTGCCACCATTCCTGGCGGGAGTGGTAACACAGATACGCAGTATTTT. This codes for CATIPGGSGNTDTQYF.

The chain uses TRBV20-1 and TRBJ2-1; 9 bases line up with TRBD2. Trimming cost V 0 bases and J 4 bases; bases outside gene matches: 4. The V gene's germline CDR1 is DFQATT and CDR2 SNEGSKA (reference sequence). The CDR3 is made up of 15 amino acids. The CDR3 DNA reads TGCAGTGCTAGAGATGCGGGAGGGGCGTACAATGAGCAGTTCTTC. This encodes CSARDAGGAYNEQFF.